The 3 T cell receptor beta chains below all came from one sample that was sequenced in a study of shared clonotypes between healthy human individuals. TCRdb's table, derived via immunoSEQ multiplex PCR, lists solely in-frame clones and lacks some. The sample gives under 2,500,000 clones, 95% of which show up once; roughly 0.13% is in the top ten. The source material was naive CD4+ T cells sorted from blood. Noted subset: CD45RA+ positively selected. These receptors were obtained from a man younger than 35 in good health.

This rearrangement joins TRBV7-9 to TRBJ2-7, with 13 bases fitting TRBD2. V was pared by 11 bases and J by 3 bases, with 22 bases of the junction left unmatched. The CDR3 covers 19 residues. In germline, CDR1 is SEHNR, CDR2 FQNEAQ (reference sequence). The DNA of the CDR3 is TGTGCCCTTCGAAAGATACTAGCGGGAGGGCTCATCTTTATCTACGAGCAGTACTTC. Translating it yields CALRKILAGGLIFIYEQYF.

The chain uses TRBV21-1 and TRBJ2-7; TRBD2 is the table's D call and was not checked against the DNA. TRBV21-1 is given as a pseudogene. The CDR3 covers 14 residues. CDR3 in DNA: TGTGCCAGCAGCAAAACGAGGGTAGCTTACGAGCAGTACTTC. This codes for CASSKTRVAYEQYF.

The chain has TRBV7-2 and TRBJ2-7; D may be TRBD1 (6 bases). Germline V CDR1 and CDR2: SGHTA, FQGNSA. V lost 5 bases and J lost 6, with 17 bases in between. The CDR3 length is 14 residues. The CDR3 sequence is CASSDLGGLSEQYF. DNA of the CDR3: TGTGCCAGCAGCGATCTTGGGGGCTTGAGCGAGCAGTACTTC.